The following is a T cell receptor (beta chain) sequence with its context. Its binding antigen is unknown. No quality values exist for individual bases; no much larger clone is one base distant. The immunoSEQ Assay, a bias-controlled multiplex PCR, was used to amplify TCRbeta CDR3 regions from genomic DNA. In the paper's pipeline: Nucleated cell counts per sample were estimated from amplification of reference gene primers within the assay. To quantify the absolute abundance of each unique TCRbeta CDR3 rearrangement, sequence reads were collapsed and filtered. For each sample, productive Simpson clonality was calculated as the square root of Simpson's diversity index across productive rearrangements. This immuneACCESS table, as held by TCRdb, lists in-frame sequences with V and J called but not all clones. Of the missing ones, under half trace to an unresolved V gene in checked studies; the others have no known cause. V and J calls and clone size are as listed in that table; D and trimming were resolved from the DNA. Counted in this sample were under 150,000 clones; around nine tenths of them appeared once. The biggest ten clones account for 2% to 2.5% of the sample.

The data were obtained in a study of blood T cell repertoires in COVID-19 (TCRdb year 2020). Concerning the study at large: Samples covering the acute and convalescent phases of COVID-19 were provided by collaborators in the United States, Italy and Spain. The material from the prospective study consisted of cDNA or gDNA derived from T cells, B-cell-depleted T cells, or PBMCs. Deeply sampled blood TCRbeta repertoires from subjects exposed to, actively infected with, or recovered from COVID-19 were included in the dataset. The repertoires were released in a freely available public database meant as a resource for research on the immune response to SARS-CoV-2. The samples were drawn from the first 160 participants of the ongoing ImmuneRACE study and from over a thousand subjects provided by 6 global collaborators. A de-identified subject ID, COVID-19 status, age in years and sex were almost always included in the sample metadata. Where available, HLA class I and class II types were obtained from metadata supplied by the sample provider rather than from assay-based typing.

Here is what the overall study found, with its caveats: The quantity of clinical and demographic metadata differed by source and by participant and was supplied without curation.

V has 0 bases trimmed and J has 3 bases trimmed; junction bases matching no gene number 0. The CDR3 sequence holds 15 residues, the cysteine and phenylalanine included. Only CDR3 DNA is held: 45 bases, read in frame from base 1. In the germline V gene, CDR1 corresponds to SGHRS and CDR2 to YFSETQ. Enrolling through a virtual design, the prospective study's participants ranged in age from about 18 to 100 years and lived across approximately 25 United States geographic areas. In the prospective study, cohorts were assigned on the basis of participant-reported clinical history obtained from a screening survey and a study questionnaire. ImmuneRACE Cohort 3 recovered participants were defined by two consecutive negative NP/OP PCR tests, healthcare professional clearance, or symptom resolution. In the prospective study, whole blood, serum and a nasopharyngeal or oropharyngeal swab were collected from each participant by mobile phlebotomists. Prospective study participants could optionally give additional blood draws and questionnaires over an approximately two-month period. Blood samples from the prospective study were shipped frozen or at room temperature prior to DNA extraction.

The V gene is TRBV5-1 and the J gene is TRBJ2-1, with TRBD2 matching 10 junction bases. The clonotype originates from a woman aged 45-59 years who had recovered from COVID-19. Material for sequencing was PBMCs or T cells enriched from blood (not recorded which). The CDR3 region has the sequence CASSLASGGYNEQFF. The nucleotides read TGCGCCAGCAGCTTGGCTAGCGGGGGCTACAATGAGCAGTTCTTC.